This T cell receptor (beta chain) was identified in a study of blood T cell repertoires in COVID-19. Study context: Acute and convalescent COVID-19 specimens originated in the United States, Italy and Spain.

Original handling: Scientists estimated how many nucleated cells there were by amplifying reference gene primers. The assay was immunoSEQ multiplex PCR, and TCRdb's table has in-frame clones only and misses some. V, J and clone size were drawn from that table, and D and trimming were deduced from the DNA. The sample records approximately 330,000 clones, nearly 90% being singletons. Individuals aged 18 to 89 years were recruited from approximately 24 US areas. Trimming took 4 bases from V and 3 from J; bases not matched to a gene: 4. Germline V gene data show CDR1 as SGHAT and CDR2 as FQNNGV. The CDR3 length is 15 residues.

Input material: PBMCs or T cells enriched from blood (not recorded which). The TCR sequence derives from a woman aged 25 to 39 who had recovered from COVID-19. V gene TRBV11-2 combines with J gene TRBJ2-5; 11 bases are shared with TRBD1. The CDR3 loop reads CASSSWTGGKETQYF. For the CDR3, the DNA is TGTGCCAGCAGCTCCTGGACAGGGGGCAAAGAGACCCAGTACTTC.